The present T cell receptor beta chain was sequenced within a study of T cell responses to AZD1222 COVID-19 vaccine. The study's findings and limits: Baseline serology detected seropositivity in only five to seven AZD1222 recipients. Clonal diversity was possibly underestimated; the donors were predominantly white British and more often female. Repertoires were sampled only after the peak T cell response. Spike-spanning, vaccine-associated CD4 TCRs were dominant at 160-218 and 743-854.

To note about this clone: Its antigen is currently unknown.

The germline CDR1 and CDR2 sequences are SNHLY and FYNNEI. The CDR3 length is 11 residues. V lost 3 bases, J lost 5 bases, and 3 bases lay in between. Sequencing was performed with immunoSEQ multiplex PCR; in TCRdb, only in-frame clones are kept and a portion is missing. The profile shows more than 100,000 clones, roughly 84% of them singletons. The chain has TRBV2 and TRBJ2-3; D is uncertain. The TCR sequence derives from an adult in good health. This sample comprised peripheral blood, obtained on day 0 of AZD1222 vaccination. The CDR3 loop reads CASSDGDTQYF. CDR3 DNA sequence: TGTGCCAGCAGTGATGGAGATACGCAGTATTTT.